Many counts were recorded for the clone carrying this T cell receptor beta chain. One end of the junction varies from germline; a read error may be responsible. These data are taken from a study of identical twins. TCRdb re-called the 5' RACE reads through MiXCR, storing one row per CDR3 protein. The data show more than 650,000 distinct CDR3 sequences, around 6.1% seen once. The sequence was obtained from a man aged 18 to 30 in good health. Sequenced input: naive T cells sorted from blood.

The DNA for the CDR3 is TGCGCCAGCAGCACGGGACAGACCTACGAGCAGTACTTC. Translation gives CASSTGQTYEQYF. V and J are TRBV6-1 and TRBJ2-7; 7 nucleotides match TRBD1. The CDR3 covers 13 residues. The germline gives CDR1 MNHNS, CDR2 SASEGT.